This T cell receptor (beta chain) was profiled in a study of cytomegalovirus exposure and HLA in healthy donors. Findings and limits, study-wide: Earlier findings revealed that most TCR beta V segments proved productive either about 87% or about 30% of the time.

This clone is a singleton in its sample. Its cognate antigen is unknown. Germline values: CDR1 LNHDA, CDR2 SQIVND (reference sequence). V gave up 6 bases and J gave up 8 bases; unmatched junction bases: 7. The CDR3 has 13 amino acids. Amplification used 60 Vbeta primers and 13 Jbeta primers. TCRdb's copy holds only in-frame clones and misses some; the assay was immunoSEQ multiplex PCR. The sample shows around 190,000 clones, approximately 86% of them seen only once. This TCR was recovered from a woman aged 30 to 39 in good health and CMV-seronegative. This chain joins TRBV19 and TRBJ2-3, with TRBD2 matching over 8 bases. Input material: PBMCs. For the CDR3, the DNA is TGTGCCAGTAGCCAAGCGGGGGCCGGTACGCAGTATTTT. Amino acids: CASSQAGAGTQYF. Drawing the rest from reference TRBV19 and TRBJ2-3, the complete variable domain is DGGITQSPKYLFRKEGQNVTLSCEQNLNHDAMYWYRQDPGQGLRLIYYSQIVNDFQKGDIAEGYSVSREKKESFPLTVTSAQKNPTAFYLCASSQAGAGTQYFGPGTRLTVL.